The TCR beta chain described here comes from a study of CD8 T cells in ankylosing spondylitis. The study, taken as a whole, reports: The authors found the disease-linked clones to be CD8+ and relatively rare in peripheral blood. Significant enrichment of disease-linked clones was reported in matched ankylosing spondylitis synovial fluid. Both synovial fluid and blood in reactive arthritis had previously been reported to carry some motif variants. Typical of ankylosing spondylitis blood, it appeared, was a TCR beta motif of several highly homologous variants.

Concerning this clonotype: Its cognate antigen is unknown.

The germline V gene encodes CDR1 DFQATT and CDR2 SNEGSKA (reference sequence). This CDR3 spans 14 amino acids. Trimming left V 6 bases short and J 0 bases short, with 9 bases between. TCRdb re-called the 5' RACE reads through MiXCR, storing one row per CDR3 protein. This table holds 750,000 to 850,000 distinct CDR3 sequences, about 10% found once. The chain has TRBV20-1 and TRBJ2-6; D is undetermined. Source material: blood, either unsorted or a sorted T cell fraction (not recorded which). The receptor's source is a male donor with ankylosing spondylitis. CDR3 sequence (DNA): TGCAGTGCACGGACCCTCTCTGGGGCCAACGTCCTGACTTTC. Translating gives CSARTLSGANVLTF.